The sequence of this T cell receptor beta chain was determined in a study of Ad26.COV2.S vaccination and SARS-CoV-2 variants. Overall study context: Ad26.COV2.S, an intramuscular injection, was given once or twice 56 days apart.

For this clone: Its matching antigen is unknown.

Repertoires were generated with immunoSEQ multiplex PCR, while TCRdb's copy carries only in-frame clones and drops some. This table has approximately 280,000 clones, approximately 89% appearing once. Treatment meaning: roughly 19 received Ad26.COV2.S at low or high dose, single or two shots; roughly five received placebo; per-sample allocation not given. The study sampled participants on day 63 after the first vaccine or placebo injection. Germline lookup yields CDR1 SGHDT and CDR2 YYEEEE. The V end was cut by 0 bases, the J end by 1 base, with 13 bases between. The CDR3 contains 16 residues. Overall study findings and caveats: Responses of spike-specific T cells (both CD8+ and CD4+) reportedly showed substantial breadth after vaccination.

The rearrangement uses TRBV5-6 and TRBJ1-1, with D maybe TRBD1 (6 bases). The specimen comprised peripheral blood, sampled in a trial of Ad26.COV2.S vaccine versus placebo. The source of this sequence is a person aged 18 to 65 who received the Ad26.COV2.S COVID-19 vaccine or a placebo. Here the CDR3 reads CASSLERTGRNTEAFF. CDR3 in DNA: TGTGCCAGCAGCTTGGAGCGCACAGGGCGGAACACTGAAGCTTTCTTT.